These 28 T cell receptor beta chains share one sample of origin, sequenced in a study of CD8 T cells in ankylosing spondylitis. General study points: A TCR beta motif of roughly eight highly homologous variants appeared characteristic of ankylosing spondylitis blood.

No antigens are known for them. TCRdb recomputed calls from the 5' RACE reads with MiXCR, one row per CDR3 protein. This table holds fewer than 650,000 distinct CDR3 sequences, over 9.5% found once. The specimen sequenced was blood, either unsorted or a sorted T cell fraction (not recorded which). All receptors come from a male donor with ankylosing spondylitis.

This clonotype came up once. The chain uses TRBV5-5 and TRBJ2-1, with D possibly being TRBD2 (6 bases). With 4 bases removed from V and 3 bases from J, the gap between germline ends came to 17 bases. The CDR3 extends over 16 amino acids. CDR1 is SGHKS and CDR2 is YYEKEE in the germline V gene (reference sequence). CDR3 DNA sequence: TGTGCCAGCAGCCCTGGGACTGAGAGCTGCTACAATGAGCAGTTCTTC. Translated, it gives CASSPGTESCYNEQFF. Full variable domain (rest looked up from reference TRBV5-5 and TRBJ2-1): DAGVTQSPTHLIKTRGQQVTLRCSPISGHKSVSWYQQVLGQGPQFIFQYYEKEERGRGNFPDRFSARQFPNYSSELNVNALLLGDSALYLCASSPGTESCYNEQFFGPGTRLTVL.

This chain connects TRBV15 to TRBJ2-1, with TRBD1 as a possible D gene (6 bases). The CDR3 is made up of 14 amino acids. Looked up from germline, CDR1 is LNHNV and CDR2 is YYDKDF (reference sequence). V dropped 8 bases and J dropped 13 bases, with 24 bases sitting between them. Here the CDR3 DNA reads TGTGCCACCCAAGCTCACGGACAGCTTGGGCGCCAGTTCTTC. Translated, it gives CATQAHGQLGRQFF.

The chain has TRBV9 and TRBJ2-5, with 9 nucleotides matching TRBD1. The CDR3 runs to 14 residues. Per germline, CDR1 SGDLS and CDR2 YYNGEE. Trimming at V came to 3 bases and at J to 4 bases, leaving 4 bases not matched to a gene. CDR3 residues: CASSAGTGRETQYF. The CDR3 DNA follows: TGTGCCAGCAGCGCCGGGACAGGGCGAGAGACCCAGTACTTC.

The V call is TRBV5-6, the J call TRBJ2-2; D is unresolved. The CDR3 consists of 15 residues. V dropped 4 bases and J dropped 5 bases, with 15 bases sitting between them. Germline values: CDR1 SGHDT, CDR2 YYEEEE. Here the CDR3 DNA reads TGTGCCAGCAGCCCCGGGCCACGTCCGACCGGGGAGCTGTTTTTT. Translated, it gives CASSPGPRPTGELFF.

The chain recombines TRBV20-1 with TRBJ1-1; D is ambiguous. Trimming removed 4 bases from V and 1 base from J, with 10 bases in between. CDR3 length: 13 residues. CDR1 is DFQATT, CDR2 SNEGSKA, per germline (reference sequence). CDR3 bases: TGCAGTGCTATGGATGTCGCGAACACTGAAGCTTTCTTT. Protein product: CSAMDVANTEAFF.

This clonotype was seen only a few times. The chain has TRBV10-3 and TRBJ2-5, with 7 bases identical to TRBD2. Germline V gene sequence: CDR1 ENHRY, CDR2 SYGVKD. V lost 3 bases to trimming and J lost 5 bases; unmatched junction nucleotides: 6. CDR3 size: 14 residues. In DNA form, the CDR3 reads TGTGCCATCAGTGACTCGGGGGGAATGGAGACCCAGTACTTC. Protein: CAISDSGGMETQYF.

The sample holds a few counts of this clonotype. This rearrangement joins TRBV5-1 to TRBJ2-7, with D unclear. There are 14 residues in the CDR3. Germline CDR1 reads SGHRS; CDR2 reads YFSETQ. V shed 3 bases and J shed 7 bases, with 17 bases lying between them. This CDR3 reads CASSSLTRASEQYF. CDR3 nucleotides: TGCGCCAGCAGCTCCCTGACCCGGGCCTCTGAGCAGTACTTC.

The chain is built from TRBV20-1 and TRBJ2-5; 10 bases map to TRBD2. The V gene's germline CDR1 is DFQATT and CDR2 SNEGSKA (reference sequence). The CDR3 runs to 16 residues. V lost 0 bases and J lost 2; bases outside the gene matches: 6. DNA for the CDR3: TGCAGTGCTAGAGACCAAACTAGCGGGACTCAAGAGACCCAGTACTTC. This encodes CSARDQTSGTQETQYF.

This clonotype was picked up a small number of times. This chain uses TRBV11-2 with TRBJ2-1; D is unresolved. The ends were cut back, 5 bases at V and 2 bases at J, with 10 bases in the middle. The germline CDR1 and CDR2 sequences are SGHAT and FQNNGV. This CDR3 has 14 amino acids. The CDR3 nucleotides read TGTGCCAGCAGCCCCCTGACGACCTACAATGAGCAGTTCTTC. It is translated as CASSPLTTYNEQFF.

This clonotype was seen a few times. The CDR3 coding sequence is TGCAGTGCCGGACTAGCGGGAGTGGACACCGGGGAGCTGTTTTTT. Residues: CSAGLAGVDTGELFF. The chain uses TRBV20-1 and TRBJ2-2; TRBD2 aligns across 13 bases. The germline V gene has CDR1 DFQATT and CDR2 SNEGSKA (reference sequence). The CDR3 has 15 residues. V lost 6 bases and J lost 3; bases outside the gene matches: 4.

The chain couples TRBV5-1 to TRBJ1-4; perhaps TRBD1 as D (5 bases). From germline, CDR1 is SGHRS and CDR2 YFSETQ. The CDR3 extends over 17 amino acids. The V end was cut by 3 bases, the J end by 10 bases, with 25 bases between. The CDR3 bases are TGCGCCAGCAGCTCCGGACCCCCAGGTGGGGGAAGCGGAAAACTGTTTTTT. It specifies CASSSGPPGGGSGKLFF.

In its sample, this clonotype was seen a few times. V is TRBV7-2 and J is TRBJ2-2; D is possibly TRBD1 (5 bases). V lost 5 bases and J lost 5, with 15 bases in between. Looked up from germline, CDR1 is SGHTA and CDR2 is FQGNSA. The CDR3 is 15 amino acids. CDR3 residues: CASSPAPGLTGELFF. CDR3 coding DNA: TGTGCCAGCAGCCCCGCCCCAGGGCTTACCGGGGAGCTGTTTTTT.

In this sample, this clonotype turned up many times. The chain joins TRBV29-1 to TRBJ2-1; D unresolved. V lost 4 bases to trimming and J lost 8 bases, with 12 bases between them. Germline values: CDR1 SQVTM, CDR2 ANQGSEA. This CDR3 contains 12 residues. CDR3 bases: TGCAGCGTTGGATCTGGGTTCGATGAGCAGTTCTTC. Its translation: CSVGSGFDEQFF.

This clonotype was observed a handful of times. V usage is TRBV12-3 or TRBV12-4 and J usage is TRBJ2-1, with D perhaps matching TRBD1 (6 bases). The CDR3 contains 14 residues. Trimming removed 2 bases at V and 4 bases at J, with 9 bases between. CDR3 sequence reads: CASSLWTVYNEQFF. The CDR3 bases are TGTGCCAGCAGTTTATGGACAGTATACAATGAGCAGTTCTTC.

This clonotype was observed a handful of times. This chain joins TRBV15 and TRBJ2-1, with 7 nucleotides matching TRBD1. Germline CDR1 and CDR2: LNHNV and YYDKDF (reference sequence). The CDR3 spans 16 residues. Trimming removed 0 bases from V and 9 bases from J; junction bases left unmatched: 11. The CDR3 coding sequence is TGTGCCACCAGCAGAGATACGGGACAGAGTCAGGGTGAGCAGTTCTTC. Amino acid sequence: CATSRDTGQSQGEQFF.

This clonotype has just a few counts. V gene TRBV20-1 combines with J gene TRBJ1-2, with D perhaps TRBD1 (6 bases). V was clipped by 5 bases and J by 8 bases, with 21 bases between them. Germline V gene data show CDR1 as DFQATT and CDR2 as SNEGSKA (reference sequence). CDR3 length: 14 amino acids. This chain's CDR3 is CSAELSRGAGGYTF. CDR3 DNA sequence: TGCAGTGCTGAACTCTCTAGGGGGGCCGGAGGCTACACCTTC.

The rearrangement uses TRBV6-7 and TRBJ1-5, with 7 positions matching TRBD1. TRBV6-7 belongs to the ORF category, with a function that is uncertain. The CDR3 length is 16 residues. V was pared by 6 bases and J by 9 bases, with 17 bases of the junction left unmatched. The CDR3 reads CASSDKDRISETPQHF. The CDR3 bases are TGTGCCAGCAGCGACAAGGACAGGATAAGTGAAACGCCCCAGCATTTT.

CDR3 DNA sequence: TGTGCCAGCAGCTTAGCGCTAGACTCCCCGTTGGTATACTTC. Protein product: CASSLALDSPLVYF. V is TRBV7-9 and J is TRBJ2-5, with D unresolved. The CDR3 loop spans 14 amino acids. V dropped 0 bases and J dropped 14 bases, with 19 bases sitting between them. The germline V gene has CDR1 SEHNR and CDR2 FQNEAQ (reference sequence).

As concerns this clonotype: A read error may explain this, as a much larger clone is one base away. J is TRBJ1-6 and V is TRBV2; the D is unclear. The V and J ends lost 10 bases and 1 base respectively, with 8 bases between them. There are 13 residues in the CDR3. Per the germline V gene, CDR1 is SNHLY and CDR2 is FYNNEI. CDR3: CATQRSYNSPLHF. Here the CDR3 DNA reads TGTGCCACTCAGAGATCCTATAATTCACCCCTCCACTTT.

The rearrangement links TRBV27 to TRBJ1-5, with a tentative D call TRBD1 (5 bases). With 2 bases removed from V and 7 bases from J, the gap between germline ends came to 21 bases. The germline CDR1 and CDR2 sequences are MNHEY and SMNVEV (reference sequence). The CDR3 contains 17 residues. The DNA for the CDR3 is TGTGCCAGCAGTTTAAACTCCCCGGTTAGGGGCGGGCAGCCCCAGCATTTT. This translates into CASSLNSPVRGGQPQHF.

This clonotype was observed a handful of times. This chain uses TRBV5-5 with TRBJ2-5, with 11 bases aligning to TRBD1. CDR1 and CDR2 (germline): SGHKS, YYEKEE (reference sequence). V lost 4 bases to trimming and J lost 5 bases; unmatched junction nucleotides: 13. The CDR3 consists of 17 residues. CDR3 DNA: TGTGCCAGCAGCGCCACGACGTGGACAGGGGGCATTGAGACCCAGTACTTC. Its protein is CASSATTWTGGIETQYF.

The V gene is TRBV12-3 or TRBV12-4, the J gene TRBJ2-1; weak D call: TRBD2 (7 bases). This CDR3 is 14 amino acids long. The V end lost 6 bases, the J end lost 7 bases, and 16 bases lay between the germline ends. The CDR3 loop reads CASRKGGRANEQFF. The CDR3 nucleotides are TGTGCCAGCAGGAAGGGGGGGAGGGCAAATGAGCAGTTCTTC.

This rearrangement joins TRBV5-1 to TRBJ2-1; TRBD2 matches 13 bases. CDR1 is SGHRS and CDR2 is YFSETQ in the germline V gene. The CDR3 consists of 17 residues. V shed 4 bases, J shed 3 bases, and the junction held 7 bases outside the gene matches. CDR3 loop: CASSQSGTSGNYNEQFF. The CDR3 coding sequence is TGCGCCAGCAGCCAATCCGGGACTAGCGGGAACTACAATGAGCAGTTCTTC.

The V call is TRBV2, the J call TRBJ1-1; the D gene is possibly TRBD1 (6 bases). Trimming removed 8 bases from V and 5 bases from J, with 18 bases in between. Germline values: CDR1 SNHLY, CDR2 FYNNEI. The CDR3 totals 14 residues. CDR3 amino acids: CASASRGGGTEAFF. The DNA of the CDR3 is TGTGCCAGCGCCTCTAGGGGGGGCGGGACTGAAGCTTTCTTT.

This chain uses TRBV7-2 with TRBJ1-5; D is unclear. The germline V and J ends were trimmed by 5 bases and 9 bases, with 14 bases remaining between them. Germline V gene sequence: CDR1 SGHTA, CDR2 FQGNSA. The CDR3 has 13 amino acids. CDR3 in amino acids: CASSPSGLLPQHF. The CDR3 DNA reads as TGTGCCAGCAGCCCGAGCGGGCTCTTGCCCCAGCATTTT.

Only a few counts were recorded for this clonotype. This CDR3 reads CSARASGFNSPLHF. The CDR3 region has the DNA TGCAGTGCTAGAGCATCCGGGTTCAATTCACCCCTCCACTTT. The rearrangement joins TRBV20-1 to TRBJ1-6, with no clear D. The germline V gene has CDR1 DFQATT and CDR2 SNEGSKA (reference sequence). Trimming cost V 1 base and J 7 bases, with 11 bases left between them. The CDR3 runs 14 residues.

This clonotype was seen repeatedly, ten times or more. The J gene is TRBJ2-1, the V gene TRBV10-3; D is possibly TRBD2 (5 bases). V dropped 0 bases and J dropped 6 bases, with 9 bases sitting between them. From germline, CDR1 is ENHRY and CDR2 SYGVKD. The CDR3 runs 14 residues. The CDR3 DNA reads TGTGCCATCAGTGAGTCTCTAGCAGCCAATGAGCAGTTCTTC. Translation: CAISESLAANEQFF.

This clonotype showed up just a few times. The chain couples TRBV5-1 to TRBJ1-1; no definite D call. Trimming removed 4 bases from V and 6 bases from J, with 10 bases in between. The CDR3 consists of 12 residues. The V gene's germline CDR1 is SGHRS and CDR2 YFSETQ. The CDR3 reads CASSGRGAEAFF. CDR3 sequence (DNA): TGCGCCAGCAGCGGTCGCGGGGCTGAAGCTTTCTTT. The full variable domain, rest sourced from reference TRBV5-1 and TRBJ1-1, is KAGVTQTPRYLIKTRGQQVTLSCSPISGHRSVSWYQQTPGQGLQFLFEYFSETQRNKGNFPGRFSGRQFSNSRSEMNVSTLELGDSALYLCASSGRGAEAFFGQGTRLTVV.